The present T cell receptor (beta chain) was sequenced within a study of cytomegalovirus exposure and HLA in healthy donors. Produced via immunoSEQ multiplex PCR; TCRdb's table is partial and in-frame only. The data hold tens of thousands of clones, with about 96% observed a single time. Germline CDR1 reads SGHAT; CDR2 reads FQNNGV. The CDR3 has 14 residues. V lost 5 bases and J 1 base, leaving 11 bases between the germline ends. This clone was seen a handful of times. The chain joins TRBV11-2 to TRBJ1-1; D is perhaps TRBD1 (5 bases). Material: PBMCs. The TCR was taken from a man aged 18 to 35 in good health and CMV-seronegative. CDR3 in DNA: TGTGCCAGCAGCCCAAACCAGGGGAACACTGAAGCTTTCTTT. It specifies CASSPNQGNTEAFF.